This TCR beta chain was recovered during a study of T cell responses to AZD1222 COVID-19 vaccine. General study results and limits: Close to half of spike-specific TCRs reportedly recognize unmutated variant regions. Most donors were white British and more were female, and clonal diversity was possibly underestimated. A rise in Spike-specific TCR breadth and depth followed two AZD1222 doses. Only a handful of AZD1222 recipients were seropositive at baseline.

On this clone: Its specificity is unknown.

Sequencing used immunoSEQ multiplex PCR; TCRdb keeps in-frame clones, though not all of them. There are about 190,000 clones in the sample; around 87% occur only once, and less than 3% lies in the top ten. Germline V CDR1 and CDR2: SGHRS, YFSETQ. V was shortened by 0 bases and J by 6 bases, with 15 bases between the two germline ends. The CDR3 length is 15 residues. This rearrangement joins TRBV5-1 to TRBJ1-2; no firm D call. The receptor was isolated from an adult in good health. The sample was peripheral blood, taken on day 0 of MenACWY control vaccination. The CDR3 here is CASSLGGRALDGYTF. As DNA, the CDR3 is TGCGCCAGCAGCTTGGGAGGGAGGGCGCTGGATGGCTACACCTTC.